This T cell receptor (beta chain) was identified in a study of blood T cell repertoires in COVID-19. The wider study: Sources were T cells, B-cell-depleted T cells, or PBMCs; the material itself was cDNA or gDNA.

CDR1 is MDHEN, CDR2 SYDVKM, per germline. This CDR3 spans 14 amino acids. V shed 2 bases and J shed 10 bases, with 18 bases lying between them. Study processing details: Estimation of nucleated cell counts was performed using reference gene primer amplification. Produced via immunoSEQ multiplex PCR; TCRdb's table is partial and in-frame only. V and J calls and clone size are as listed in that table; D and trimming were resolved from the DNA. The table lists 100,000 to 150,000 clones, about 88% of them singletons. This clone was detected only once. Sequencing was performed on peripheral blood. The V and J genes are TRBV28 and TRBJ2-7; tentatively, D is TRBD1 (6 bases). The clonotype comes from a human donor in a cohort sampled during active COVID-19. The chain's CDR3 is CASSLQGRQSLQYF. CDR3 sequence (DNA): TGTGCCAGCAGTTTACAGGGGCGTCAATCCCTACAGTACTTC.